The 14 T cell receptor beta chains below come from one sample, sequenced in a study of T cell repertoires in cytomegalovirus infection. TCRdb re-derived calls from the reads in MiXCR, one entry per CDR3 protein. This sample carries hundreds of thousands of distinct CDR3 sequences, about a sixth of them seen once, and the ten largest clones take about 12%. Sequences were obtained from PBMCs. These receptors originate from a human donor in good health (CMV status not recorded). Some clones in this sample may be carry-over from other donors' samples.

This clonotype was seen more than once but under ten times. This chain joins TRBV18 and TRBJ2-7; possible D gene TRBD1, 5 bases. The CDR3 sequence is 14 residues long. CDR1 and CDR2 (germline): KGHSH, LQKENI. Trimming took 1 base from V and 5 from J, leaving 12 bases between them. The CDR3 spells CASSPLTGQDEQYF. The CDR3 DNA reads as TGTGCCAGCTCACCACTAACAGGACAAGACGAGCAGTACTTC.

This clonotype was counted ten times or more. This sequence joins TRBV11-3 and TRBJ2-3, with TRBD1 matching over 12 bases. Unmatched junction bases numbered 8, after V lost 5 bases and J lost 5 bases. This CDR3 spans 16 amino acids. Germline-derived CDR1 and CDR2 are SGHNT and YENEEA. Here the CDR3 reads CASSPRGTGGRDTQYF. The CDR3 DNA reads TGTGCCAGCAGCCCGAGAGGGACAGGGGGCCGAGATACGCAGTATTTT.

The V call is TRBV20-1, the J call TRBJ2-7; D possibly uses TRBD1 or TRBD2 (6 bases each). Germline-derived CDR1 and CDR2 are DFQATT and SNEGSKA (reference sequence). Trimming shortened V by 0 bases and J by 0 bases, and 12 bases separated the two germline ends. The CDR3 has 15 amino acids. In DNA form, the CDR3 reads TGCAGTGCTAGAGACCGGGGGCTTAGCTCCTACGAGCAGTACTTC. This translates into CSARDRGLSSYEQYF.

V and J are TRBV2 and TRBJ2-1; D is possibly TRBD2 (5 bases). The CDR3 loop spans 14 amino acids. Germline lookup yields CDR1 SNHLY and CDR2 FYNNEI. CDR3 region: CATRYRNSDDEQFF. The CDR3 region has the DNA TGTGCAACCCGATATAGGAATAGCGATGATGAGCAGTTCTTC.

This clonotype has just a few counts. V gene TRBV28 combines with J gene TRBJ1-5; TRBD1 is a possible D gene (5 bases). The V gene lost 2 bases and the J gene lost 4 bases, with 9 bases spanning the gap. The CDR3 sequence is 14 residues long. Germline V CDR1 and CDR2: MDHEN, SYDVKM. The CDR3 protein is CASSLTGTNQPQHF. The CDR3 DNA follows: TGTGCCAGCAGTTTAACAGGCACGAATCAGCCCCAGCATTTT.

This chain joins TRBV28 and TRBJ2-3, with 9 bases fitting TRBD2. Germline values: CDR1 MDHEN, CDR2 SYDVKM. V lost 6 bases and J lost 1; bases outside the gene matches: 8. The CDR3 totals 16 residues. In nucleotides, the CDR3 is TGTGCCAGCAGAGGATCTGGCGGGGGGGGCACAGATACGCAGTATTTT. Amino acids: CASRGSGGGGTDTQYF. Combining the CDR3 with reference TRBV28 and TRBJ2-3 gives the whole variable domain DVKVTQSSRYLVKRTGEKVFLECVQDMDHENMFWYRQDPGLGLRLIYFSYDVKMKEKGDIPEGYSVSREKKERFSLILESASTNQTSMYLCASRGSGGGGTDTQYFGPGTRLTVL.

The gene calls are TRBV5-5 and TRBJ2-2; no reliable D call. This CDR3 has 16 amino acids. Germline V gene data show CDR1 as SGHKS and CDR2 as YYEKEE (reference sequence). V shed 3 bases and J shed 4 bases, with 16 bases lying between them. CDR3 protein: CASSWVATPSTGELFF. Written as DNA, the CDR3 is TGTGCCAGCAGCTGGGTGGCGACTCCGAGCACCGGGGAGCTGTTTTTT.

J is TRBJ1-1 and V is TRBV20-1; no definite D call. CDR1 is DFQATT, CDR2 SNEGSKA, per germline (reference sequence). The CDR3 spans 11 residues. The V gene lost 6 bases and the J gene lost 6 bases, with 11 bases spanning the gap. CDR3 amino acids: CSAPRFSEAFF. In DNA, the CDR3 is TGCAGTGCCCCCCGATTCTCTGAAGCTTTCTTT.

This clonotype was found a few times. The V gene is TRBV29-1, the J gene TRBJ2-3; D tentatively fits TRBD1 or TRBD2 (5 bases each). V lost 7 bases and J 0 bases, leaving 23 bases between the germline ends. Per the germline V gene, CDR1 is SQVTM and CDR2 is ANQGSEA. The CDR3 has 17 amino acids. The CDR3 coding sequence is TGCAGCGCCGGACATAGGCAGGGACCGGGTAGCACAGATACGCAGTATTTT. This sequence encodes CSAGHRQGPGSTDTQYF.

This clonotype was counted between two and nine times. V is TRBV11-2 and J is TRBJ1-6; the D gene is possibly TRBD1 (6 bases). This CDR3 comprises 15 residues. Trimming took off 1 base at V and 7 bases at J, with 11 bases between the two ends. CDR1 is SGHAT and CDR2 is FQNNGV in the germline V gene. The CDR3 sequence is CASSLAQGWNSPLHF. CDR3 nucleotide sequence: TGTGCCAGCAGCTTAGCCCAGGGGTGGAATTCACCCCTCCACTTT.

The chain links TRBV20-1 to TRBJ1-4; D not certain. Germline V gives CDR1 DFQATT, CDR2 SNEGSKA (reference sequence). The CDR3 extends over 13 amino acids. The ends were cut back, 3 bases at V and 4 bases at J, with 9 bases in the middle. The CDR3 loop is CSASSQFNEKLFF. The CDR3, as DNA: TGCAGTGCTAGCAGCCAGTTTAATGAAAAACTGTTTTTT.

This clonotype showed up many times. This chain links TRBV7-9 with TRBJ1-1; TRBD1 matches 8 bases. The CDR3 length is 16 residues. Germline-derived CDR1 and CDR2 are SEHNR and FQNEAQ (reference sequence). Trimming at V came to 1 base and at J to 4 bases, leaving 8 bases not matched to a gene. The CDR3 loop is CASSLGTGNGVTEAFF. The CDR3 coding sequence is TGTGCCAGCAGCTTAGGGACAGGGAATGGCGTCACTGAAGCTTTCTTT. Drawing the rest from reference TRBV7-9 and TRBJ1-1, the complete variable domain is DTGVSQNPRHKITKRGQNVTFRCDPISEHNRLYWYRQTLGQGPEFLTYFQNEAQLEKSRLLSDRFSAERPKGSFSTLEIQRTEQGDSAMYLCASSLGTGNGVTEAFFGQGTRLTVV.

This clonotype appeared many times. The rearrangement uses TRBV7-9 and TRBJ1-2, with D possibly matching TRBD1 (5 bases). Trimming removed 3 bases from V and 5 bases from J, with 16 bases in between. Germline V gives CDR1 SEHNR, CDR2 FQNEAQ (reference sequence). This CDR3 has 15 residues. CDR3 nucleotides: TGTGCCAGCAGCTTTGGGACTGAGGCAACGTATGGCTACACCTTC. This codes for CASSFGTEATYGYTF.

The chain carries TRBV28 and TRBJ1-3; tentative D call: TRBD1 (6 bases). Between the trimmed V and J ends, which lost 6 bases and 4 bases, there was a span of 19 bases. The CDR3 runs to 16 residues. Germline loops: CDR1 MDHEN, CDR2 SYDVKM. CDR3 in amino acids: CASSLTQQGNGNTIYF. Here the CDR3 DNA reads TGTGCCAGCAGCCTAACCCAACAGGGTAACGGAAACACCATATATTTT.